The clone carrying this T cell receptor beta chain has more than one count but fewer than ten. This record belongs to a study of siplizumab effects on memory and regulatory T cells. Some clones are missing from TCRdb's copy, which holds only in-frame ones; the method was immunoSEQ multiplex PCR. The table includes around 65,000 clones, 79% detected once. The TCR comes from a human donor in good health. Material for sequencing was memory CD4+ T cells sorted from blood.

CDR3 sequence reads: CASTAGPLMGSNQPQHF. The CDR3 nucleotides read TGTGCCAGTACCGCCGGGCCTCTTATGGGAAGCAATCAGCCCCAGCATTTT. The chain has TRBV19 and TRBJ1-5; D is uncertain. Trimming took off 7 bases at V and 1 base at J, with 20 bases between the two ends. Germline CDR1 is LNHDA and CDR2 is SQIVND (reference sequence). The CDR3 has 17 residues.